This T cell receptor beta chain was found in a study of cytomegalovirus exposure and HLA in healthy donors (dated by TCRdb to 2016 to 2017). Turning to the overall study: In an earlier analysis of 587 of the donors, 250 to 350 Gb of sequence data and 95 million to 130 million unique TCR beta sequences from 180 million or so T cells were reported. Genome-wide SNP genotypes for about three fifths of the roughly 670 donors were used in a later genetic analysis, which treated that subset as a discovery cohort. HLA typing covered class I and class II loci at four-digit resolution. Along with the approximately 650-subject first cohort, a separate validation cohort of roughly 110 different subjects was used. An earlier analysis of some 600 of the donors applied high-throughput TCR beta sequencing to assess whether each TCR beta V gene segment acted as functional or pseudogenic. All discovery cohort repertoires had been generated using a single sequencing platform. Using immunosequencing, the study profiled T cell repertoires from about 650 subjects and related those repertoires to cytomegalovirus serostatus. To predict cytomegalovirus infection status, the study brought together high-throughput TCR immunosequencing, statistical association of individual TCRs with disease status, and machine learning. Donor age, sex, ethnicity and CMV serostatus were collected together with the repertoire data. A later analysis re-examined previously published TCR beta repertoires from more than 650 donors and added high-resolution HLA genotyping to investigate patterns of TCR occurrence. The number of donors typed differed by locus, with 629-630 for A, B, C, DRB1 and DQB1, over 500 for DQA1, approximately 570 for DPA1, and some 450 for DPB1. On average, roughly 250,000 unique TCR beta nucleotide sequences were sequenced per donor among 300 to 500 genotyped donors of the cohort, with roughly 18% of those sequences being non-productive. Four or five DR-DQ haplotypes were treated as single units for association and clustering because of strong linkage in the cohort. Roughly 300 gigabases of sequencing data and around 80 million unique TCR sequences made up an early release that covered approximately 700 HLA-typed donors. In the later analysis, no new phenotypic data were used to find candidate immune exposures; instead, reliance was placed on TCR beta sequences and their occurrence across donors. Of the roughly 390 genotyped donors, around 81% fell in the genetic ancestry cluster associated with self-reported Caucasian donors. The study aimed to test whether signatures of past pathogen exposure could be identified by cataloging public T cell receptors.

In total, roughly 670 healthy bone marrow donors made up the cohort. At the time of sampling, every cohort member was nominally healthy, though immune exposures that went unrecorded were likely present. The donor tested CMV seronegative, placing the donor among the 350 to 400 seronegative members of the cohort. A peripheral blood sample was provided by each donor, and peripheral blood mononuclear cells were used for TCR beta sequencing. Genomic DNA was extracted from the blood cell samples with the Qiagen DNeasy Blood Extraction Kit. Concerning this clone: Its antigen remains unidentified. Nothing much larger sits one base from this clone, and base qualities are not available.

Broader findings and caveats from the paper: In a later genetic analysis, fewer N-insertions in productive TCRs were reported among donors in an Asian-associated ancestry cluster than the 666-donor mean. Linkage disequilibrium might explain the correlated functional status among segregating V segments, but an unknown experimental factor could not be excluded. V-gene and J-gene trimming of TCR beta chains was associated with a missense DCLRE1C variant in a later genetic analysis, and the association was replicated in an independent cohort. While some public TCRs were present in many individuals, most TCR sequences turned up only very rarely across donors. In a later analysis, HLA-associated TCR beta chains showed more clonal expansion and lower generation probabilities than non-associated chains that were equally common. A later analysis reported that several top co-occurrence clusters appeared linked to parvovirus B19, influenza, CMV and Epstein-Barr virus. A few of the identified cytomegalovirus-associated TCR beta chains were confirmed in vitro to be specific for cytomegalovirus antigens. A further reported finding was that TCR beta sequences accurately predicted the HLA-A and HLA-B alleles for most subjects in the first cohort. Presence/absence analyses assumed roughly uniform sequencing depth across donors, an assumption that may not hold. Only TCR beta chains were sequenced in this cohort, and the absence of alpha or paired-chain data limited detectable features. Cytomegalovirus status was reported to be diagnosed by the classifier with high specificity and sensitivity in both the original and validation cohorts. An earlier analysis of 450 to 750 of the donors showed that most TCR beta V segments appeared in productive rearrangements either about 87% or about 30% of the time, which broadly matched IMGT annotations. A later analysis associated 15,000 to 20,000 TCR beta sequences with specific HLA alleles at a false discovery rate of 0.05. When HLA alleles, especially DR and DQ, strongly co-occurred, TCR associations were difficult to assign to individual alleles. A group of highly shared sequence variants was considered likely to be a technical artifact of the sequencing pipeline. Immune exposure information for the cohort was limited to CMV serostatus. Roughly 17 rarely observed V segments, including chromosome 9 orphons, were excluded from the earlier analysis of a few hundred of the donors because counts were too low. In the study, approximately 150 TCR beta chains were listed as associated with cytomegalovirus. Because some donors lacked HLA typing at each locus, the association tests relied only on the typed subset. According to a later analysis, most CMV-associated TCR beta chains appeared to be HLA-restricted, and the HLA associations seemed to be driven largely by CMV exposure. According to the authors, the approach could potentially be generalized to other disease states and immunological phenotypes. According to a later analysis, TCR association rates differed among HLA loci, with DRB1 alleles showing the most associated TCRs and HLA-C alleles showing the fewest.

Library prep was done by the immunoSEQ multiplex PCR assay. For the multiplex PCR, a mixture combining 60 forward primers for TCR Vbeta segments and 13 reverse primers for TCR Jbeta segments was used. A multiplex PCR assay on genomic DNA amplified the CDR3 region of rearranged TCR beta genes. Amplified TCR beta libraries were sequenced as 87-base-pair reads on the Illumina HiSeq System. In the source study's methods: A later analysis tallied 75 million to 95 million unique TCR beta chains across the roughly 610 repertoires, and around 12 million of those chains were shared by two or more donors. A nearest-neighbor algorithm error-corrected the raw reads and collapsed the reads into unique sequences, merging closely related sequences to remove PCR and sequencing errors. Alignment of CDR3 sequences to IMGT reference sequences was used to assign V, D and J gene segments. For a sequence to be retained, at least a six-nucleotide match to both a V gene segment and a J gene segment was required. A rearrangement was called productive if the CDR3 had no stop codons and remained in frame with V and J, and every other rearrangement was called non-productive. Following IMGT convention, CDR3 was defined as the stretch from the second conserved V-encoded cysteine to the conserved J-encoded phenylalanine. The earlier analysis of about 560 of the donors excluded any sequence lacking an unambiguous match to a single V gene segment. In an earlier analysis of several hundred of the donors, V segments were called functional above 56.7% productive rearrangements and were called segregating when the between-donor standard deviation exceeded 5%. To diagnose cytomegalovirus status from the catalog of TCR beta chain sequences, a statistical classification framework was built. In a later analysis, TCR nucleotide sequences were compared against IMGT/GENE-DB human TR gene sequences so that V and J genes could be assigned. A later analysis assigned CDR3 sequences and most-parsimonious VDJ recombination scenarios with the TCRdist pipeline. A later analysis defined each TCR beta chain by its CDR3 amino acid sequence plus V-gene family, and excluded reads lacking a unique V-gene family. A later analysis removed several hundred highly shared, low-generation-probability nucleotide sequences to deal with suspected cross-contamination and a sequencing artifact. In a later analysis, a clonal expansion index for each public chain was calculated from normalized within-repertoire ranks of inferred template counts. In a later analysis, generation probabilities were computed with a VDJ recombination model fitted to out-of-frame rearrangements, and the resulting probabilities were checked against IGoR. A later analysis scored TCR-TCR, TCR-HLA and TCR-CMV co-occurrence with hypergeometric tests, applying a repertoire-size bias correction to TCR pairs. In a later analysis, false discovery rates were estimated by permuting HLA or CMV assignments 20 times. In a later analysis, co-occurring TCRs were grouped with DBSCAN, and TCRdist sequence similarity was added when clustering was performed within HLA-allele-positive subsets. Repertoires with fewer than 30,000 or more than 120,000 public chains, plus five repertoires with anomalous nucleotide sharing, were excluded from co-occurrence clustering. TCRdb re-hosts the immuneACCESS table, in-frame sequences only. Its copies lack some clones; in the studies checked, an unresolved V gene accounts for under half of them, and the cause for the rest is not known. V and J calls and clone size are as listed in that table; D and trimming were resolved from the DNA. The sample has fewer than 250,000 clones on record, around 81% of them singletons. Clones ranked in the top ten supply around 2% of the sample.

The sample taken for sequencing was PBMCs. This receptor was obtained from a man between 18 and 29 years old in good health and CMV-seronegative.

This receptor carries the CDR3 CSVEVGQIGYGYTF. Here is the DNA: TGCAGCGTTGAAGTAGGACAGATTGGCTATGGCTACACCTTC. The V and J genes are TRBV29-1 and TRBJ1-2; the D region possibly corresponds to TRBD1 (6 bases align). From cysteine to phenylalanine, the CDR3 is 14 amino acids long. Only the CDR3 region is kept as DNA, spanning 42 bases read in frame from base 1. The V and J ends are trimmed by 1 base and 4 bases, leaving 13 bases between them. In the germline V gene, CDR1 corresponds to SQVTM and CDR2 to ANQGSEA.